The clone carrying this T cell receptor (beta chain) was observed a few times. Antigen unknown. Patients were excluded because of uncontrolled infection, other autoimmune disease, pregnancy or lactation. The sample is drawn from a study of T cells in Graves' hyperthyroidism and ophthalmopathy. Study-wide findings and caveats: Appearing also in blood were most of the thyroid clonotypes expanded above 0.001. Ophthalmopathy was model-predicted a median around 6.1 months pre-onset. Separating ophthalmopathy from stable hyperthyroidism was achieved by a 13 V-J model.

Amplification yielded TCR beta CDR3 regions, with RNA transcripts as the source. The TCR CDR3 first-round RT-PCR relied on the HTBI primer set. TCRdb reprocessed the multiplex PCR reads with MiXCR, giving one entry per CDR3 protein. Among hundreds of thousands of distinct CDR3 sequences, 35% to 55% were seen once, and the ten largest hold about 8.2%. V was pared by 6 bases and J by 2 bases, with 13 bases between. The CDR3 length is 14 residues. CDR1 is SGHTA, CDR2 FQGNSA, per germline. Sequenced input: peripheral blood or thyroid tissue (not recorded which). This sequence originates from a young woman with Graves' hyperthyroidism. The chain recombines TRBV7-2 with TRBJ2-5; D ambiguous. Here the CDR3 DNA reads TGTGCCAGCAGTTATCAAACCAGGCAAGAGACCCAGTACTTC. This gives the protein CASSYQTRQETQYF.